Here is one TCR beta chain with its context. Trimming at V came to 1 base and at J to 10 bases, leaving 10 bases not matched to a gene. The germline gives CDR1 SGHTA, CDR2 FQGNSA. CDR3 size: 16 residues. The source of the sample is a study of blood T cells in healthy people across ages. Through a sample-barcoded 5' primer and a J-beta primer mix, a second PCR was run for roughly 6 to 11 cycles. TCRdb ran MiXCR on the 5' RACE reads and lists one entry per CDR3 protein. The data contain 1,800,000 or so distinct CDR3 sequences, about two fifths of them singletons. Sequenced input: blood. J is TRBJ2-1 and V is TRBV7-2; 10 nucleotides line up with TRBD2. This receptor was obtained from a human donor in good health. This CDR3 reads CASSLVSGGHDNEQFF. Here the CDR3 DNA reads TGTGCCAGCAGCTTAGTTAGCGGGGGGCACGATAACGAGCAGTTCTTC.